This T cell receptor (beta chain) was sequenced during a study of cytomegalovirus exposure and HLA in healthy donors. Germline V gene data show CDR1 as SQVTM and CDR2 as ANQGSEA. V was cut by 5 bases and J by 8 bases, with 21 bases left in between. The CDR3 is 15 amino acids. It was with 60 Vbeta and 13 Jbeta primers that the PCR ran. Profiled with immunoSEQ multiplex PCR; TCRdb holds only in-frame clones, not every one. Of about 120,000 clones listed, about 69% were seen once; the top ten hold 1.6%. The source material was PBMCs. This sequence was found in a woman aged 18-35 years in good health and CMV-seronegative. The rearrangement uses TRBV29-1 and TRBJ1-4, with TRBD1 as a possible D gene (5 bases). This CDR3 reads CSVSHRGGGREKLFF. The CDR3, as DNA: TGCAGCGTTTCTCATCGCGGGGGAGGGCGCGAAAAACTGTTTTTT.